Listed below are T cell receptor beta chains from one sample, sequenced in a study of T cells after yellow fever vaccination. TCRdb called the 5' RACE reads again in MiXCR, with one record for every CDR3 protein. The profile shows approximately 250,000 distinct CDR3 sequences, about 5.2% of them singletons. The source was CD4+ T cells sorted from PBMCs, collected on the day of the yellow fever booster vaccination. The receptors shown here come from a man aged 18-30 years who received the YFV17D yellow fever vaccine. The CDR3 runs from the conserved cysteine through the conserved F or W. Fields, in order: J gene, clone size, V gene, D gene, CDR3 protein, CDR3 DNA. D genes are given only for firm matches. Not every row has a clone size; where given, it reads once, few, many or a size class.

j_call: TRBJ2-2
clone_size: few
v_call: TRBV6-5
d_call: TRBD1
cdr3_aa: CASGTIRTGGDTGELFF
cdr3_nt: TGTGCCAGCGGTACCATACGGACAGGGGGCGACACCGGGGAGCTGTTTTTT

j_call: TRBJ2-1
clone_size: few
v_call: TRBV20-1
d_call: TRBD2
cdr3_aa: CSARVAGEKNEQFF
cdr3_nt: TGCAGTGCTAGAGTAGCGGGGGAGAAAAATGAGCAGTTCTTC

j_call: TRBJ2-1
clone_size: few
v_call: TRBV20-1
d_call: TRBD2
cdr3_aa: CSAPNYGGAGEQFF
cdr3_nt: TGCAGTGCGCCGAACTACGGGGGGGCCGGTGAGCAGTTCTTC

j_call: TRBJ1-5
clone_size: few
v_call: TRBV19
d_call: .
cdr3_aa: CASSIGGTGGQPQHF
cdr3_nt: TGTGCCAGTAGTATAGGCGGCACAGGAGGACAGCCCCAGCATTTT

j_call: TRBJ1-4
clone_size: few
v_call: TRBV4-2
d_call: .
cdr3_aa: CASSQVRGPHQKGEKLFF
cdr3_nt: TGTGCCAGCAGCCAAGTTCGGGGACCCCACCAAAAGGGAGAAAAACTGTTTTTT

j_call: TRBJ1-5
clone_size: few
v_call: TRBV7-9
d_call: .
cdr3_aa: CASSDVQEPNQPQHF
cdr3_nt: TGTGCCAGCAGTGATGTCCAGGAACCAAATCAGCCCCAGCATTTT

j_call: TRBJ2-3
clone_size: few
v_call: TRBV6-5
d_call: .
cdr3_aa: CASSYYGRVADTQYF
cdr3_nt: TGTGCCAGCAGTTACTATGGCAGGGTCGCAGATACGCAGTATTTT

j_call: TRBJ2-3
clone_size: .
v_call: TRBV12-3/TRBV12-4
d_call: TRBD2
cdr3_aa: CASSRTSGGAMSQYF
cdr3_nt: TGTGCCAGCAGTCGGACTAGCGGGGGGGCCATGTCTCAGTATTTT

j_call: TRBJ2-5
clone_size: .
v_call: TRBV18
d_call: .
cdr3_aa: CASSPSYLQETQYF
cdr3_nt: TGTGCCAGCTCACCAAGCTACCTCCAAGAGACCCAGTACTTC

j_call: TRBJ1-6
clone_size: many
v_call: TRBV7-2
d_call: .
cdr3_aa: CASSLNPVGGSPLHF
cdr3_nt: TGTGCCAGCAGCTTAAATCCGGTTGGGGGTTCACCCCTCCACTTT

j_call: TRBJ1-1
clone_size: .
v_call: TRBV2
d_call: .
cdr3_aa: CASSTPPKEAFF
cdr3_nt: TGTGCCAGCAGTACCCCTCCGAAGGAAGCTTTCTTT

j_call: TRBJ1-2
clone_size: many
v_call: TRBV5-6
d_call: TRBD1
cdr3_aa: CASSLTGADYGYTF
cdr3_nt: TGTGCCAGCAGCTTGACAGGGGCCGACTATGGCTACACCTTC

j_call: TRBJ2-1
clone_size: many
v_call: TRBV29-1
d_call: .
cdr3_aa: CSVGGASNEQFF
cdr3_nt: TGCAGCGTTGGTGGGGCCAGCAATGAGCAGTTCTTC

j_call: TRBJ2-7
clone_size: .
v_call: TRBV5-1
d_call: .
cdr3_aa: CASSGDSYEQYF
cdr3_nt: TGCGCCAGCAGCGGCGACAGCTACGAGCAGTACTTC

j_call: TRBJ1-1
clone_size: few
v_call: TRBV18
d_call: .
cdr3_aa: CASSVGGSAEAFF
cdr3_nt: TGTGCCAGCTCAGTGGGGGGTTCGGCTGAAGCTTTCTTT

j_call: TRBJ1-5
clone_size: .
v_call: TRBV12-3/TRBV12-4
d_call: TRBD1
cdr3_aa: CASRGGAGGSNQPQHF
cdr3_nt: TGTGCCAGCAGAGGGGGGGCAGGGGGGAGCAATCAGCCCCAGCATTTT

j_call: TRBJ2-3
clone_size: many
v_call: TRBV10-3
d_call: .
cdr3_aa: CAISEIGGLTDTQYF
cdr3_nt: TGTGCCATCAGTGAGATCGGGGGGCTGACAGATACGCAGTATTTT

j_call: TRBJ1-4
clone_size: many
v_call: TRBV20-1
d_call: .
cdr3_aa: CSAVGETNEKLFF
cdr3_nt: TGCAGTGCCGTCGGGGAGACTAATGAAAAACTGTTTTTT

j_call: TRBJ1-1
clone_size: few
v_call: TRBV18
d_call: .
cdr3_aa: CASSPSSARTGTEAFF
cdr3_nt: TGTGCCAGCTCACCATCGAGCGCCAGAACGGGAACTGAAGCTTTCTTT

j_call: TRBJ2-7
clone_size: .
v_call: TRBV7-9
d_call: .
cdr3_aa: CASSLMYHSTSYEQYF
cdr3_nt: TGTGCCAGCAGCTTAATGTACCATTCTACCTCCTACGAGCAGTACTTC

j_call: TRBJ1-1
clone_size: .
v_call: TRBV6-6
d_call: .
cdr3_aa: CASRGSAGRPTEAFF
cdr3_nt: TGTGCCAGCAGGGGGTCCGCCGGCAGACCCACTGAAGCTTTCTTT

j_call: TRBJ2-2
clone_size: .
v_call: TRBV4-3
d_call: .
cdr3_aa: CASSQGSGGPNTGELFF
cdr3_nt: TGCGCCAGCAGCCAAGGTTCAGGAGGCCCGAACACCGGGGAGCTGTTTTTT

j_call: TRBJ1-2
clone_size: few
v_call: TRBV4-1
d_call: .
cdr3_aa: CASSQNRVNYGYTF
cdr3_nt: TGCGCCAGCAGCCAAAACAGGGTAAACTATGGCTACACCTTC

j_call: TRBJ2-5
clone_size: few
v_call: TRBV6-2/TRBV6-3
d_call: TRBD1
cdr3_aa: CASNHGQVETQYF
cdr3_nt: TGTGCCAGCAACCATGGACAGGTTGAGACCCAGTACTTC

j_call: TRBJ1-2
clone_size: many
v_call: TRBV7-2
d_call: .
cdr3_aa: CASSFTAGYGYTF
cdr3_nt: TGTGCCAGCAGCTTTACCGCGGGATATGGCTACACCTTC

j_call: TRBJ1-4
clone_size: few
v_call: TRBV18
d_call: .
cdr3_aa: CASSPRRGGADEKLFF
cdr3_nt: TGTGCCAGCTCACCAAGGCGGGGGGGCGCGGATGAAAAACTGTTTTTT

j_call: TRBJ2-5
clone_size: .
v_call: TRBV20-1
d_call: .
cdr3_aa: CSATKVWGTLETQYF
cdr3_nt: TGCAGTGCCACGAAGGTCTGGGGTACCTTGGAGACCCAGTACTTC

j_call: TRBJ2-6
clone_size: many
v_call: TRBV12-3/TRBV12-4
d_call: .
cdr3_aa: CASSPNPTLGVLTF
cdr3_nt: TGTGCCAGCAGTCCCAACCCAACCCTAGGTGTCCTGACTTTC

j_call: TRBJ1-1
clone_size: .
v_call: TRBV6-1
d_call: TRBD1
cdr3_aa: CASRRQGAEAFF
cdr3_nt: TGTGCCAGCAGGAGACAGGGGGCTGAAGCTTTCTTT

j_call: TRBJ1-5
clone_size: few
v_call: TRBV2
d_call: .
cdr3_aa: CASTGRRIDQPQHF
cdr3_nt: TGTGCCAGCACGGGTCGCAGGATTGATCAGCCCCAGCATTTT

j_call: TRBJ2-1
clone_size: many
v_call: TRBV20-1
d_call: TRBD1
cdr3_aa: CSALQGPYNEQFF
cdr3_nt: TGCAGTGCCCTACAGGGGCCTTACAATGAGCAGTTCTTC

j_call: TRBJ2-3
clone_size: many
v_call: TRBV5-1
d_call: TRBD1
cdr3_aa: CASSRGQGGPDTQYF
cdr3_nt: TGCGCCAGCAGCCGGGGACAGGGAGGGCCAGATACGCAGTATTTT

j_call: TRBJ2-5
clone_size: .
v_call: TRBV5-1
d_call: .
cdr3_aa: CASSRWGADQETQYF
cdr3_nt: TGCGCCAGCAGCAGATGGGGGGCGGACCAAGAGACCCAGTACTTC

j_call: TRBJ2-7
clone_size: .
v_call: TRBV6-5
d_call: TRBD1
cdr3_aa: CASSYSGSEWDRGYEQYF
cdr3_nt: TGTGCCAGCAGTTACTCAGGATCGGAATGGGACAGGGGGTACGAGCAGTACTTC

j_call: TRBJ1-2
clone_size: .
v_call: TRBV7-2
d_call: .
cdr3_aa: CASSFGFQSNYGYTF
cdr3_nt: TGTGCCAGCAGCTTCGGGTTCCAGAGTAACTATGGCTACACCTTC

j_call: TRBJ2-2
clone_size: .
v_call: TRBV6-5
d_call: .
cdr3_aa: CASSLRGAIANTGELFF
cdr3_nt: TGTGCCAGCAGTCTTCGGGGGGCTATCGCGAACACCGGGGAGCTGTTTTTT

j_call: TRBJ2-3
clone_size: few
v_call: TRBV2
d_call: .
cdr3_aa: CASSQQGRTDTQYF
cdr3_nt: TGTGCCAGCAGTCAGCAGGGACGCACAGATACGCAGTATTTT

j_call: TRBJ2-1
clone_size: many
v_call: TRBV20-1
d_call: TRBD1
cdr3_aa: CSASPGTGGPPYGNEQFF
cdr3_nt: TGCAGTGCTAGTCCCGGGACAGGGGGCCCGCCGTACGGCAATGAGCAGTTCTTC

j_call: TRBJ2-2
clone_size: many
v_call: TRBV7-7
d_call: TRBD1
cdr3_aa: CASSPGQGAAGELFF
cdr3_nt: TGTGCCAGCAGCCCGGGACAGGGGGCAGCCGGGGAGCTGTTTTTT

j_call: TRBJ1-2
clone_size: few
v_call: TRBV6-1
d_call: TRBD1
cdr3_aa: CASRDRGNYGYTF
cdr3_nt: TGTGCCAGCAGGGACAGGGGGAACTATGGCTACACCTTC

j_call: TRBJ2-2
clone_size: few
v_call: TRBV20-1
d_call: TRBD1
cdr3_aa: CSARRDRVTGELFF
cdr3_nt: TGCAGTGCTAGAAGGGACAGGGTAACCGGGGAGCTGTTTTTT

j_call: TRBJ1-2
clone_size: many
v_call: TRBV6-6
d_call: .
cdr3_aa: CASSYGGYGYTF
cdr3_nt: TGTGCCAGCAGTTACGGAGGCTATGGCTACACCTTC

j_call: TRBJ2-5
clone_size: .
v_call: TRBV18
d_call: TRBD2
cdr3_aa: CASSPREAQETQYF
cdr3_nt: TGTGCCAGCTCACCGCGGGAGGCCCAAGAGACCCAGTACTTC

j_call: TRBJ2-3
clone_size: .
v_call: TRBV20-1
d_call: .
cdr3_aa: CSARDPSASTDTQYF
cdr3_nt: TGCAGTGCTAGAGATCCCTCAGCTAGCACAGATACGCAGTATTTT

j_call: TRBJ2-1
clone_size: few
v_call: TRBV18
d_call: TRBD2
cdr3_aa: CASSPVGPASGGAVDEQFF
cdr3_nt: TGTGCCAGCTCTCCTGTTGGCCCTGCTAGCGGGGGGGCCGTAGATGAGCAGTTCTTC

j_call: TRBJ1-1
clone_size: few
v_call: TRBV5-1
d_call: TRBD1
cdr3_aa: CASGKTGGNTEAFF
cdr3_nt: TGCGCCAGCGGCAAAACAGGGGGAAACACTGAAGCTTTCTTT

j_call: TRBJ2-3
clone_size: few
v_call: TRBV5-5
d_call: .
cdr3_aa: CASSWGTRSTDTQYF
cdr3_nt: TGTGCCAGCAGCTGGGGGACACGAAGCACAGATACGCAGTATTTT

j_call: TRBJ1-1
clone_size: .
v_call: TRBV5-1
d_call: .
cdr3_aa: CASSQGRGDEAFF
cdr3_nt: TGCGCCAGCAGCCAGGGAAGGGGAGATGAAGCTTTCTTT